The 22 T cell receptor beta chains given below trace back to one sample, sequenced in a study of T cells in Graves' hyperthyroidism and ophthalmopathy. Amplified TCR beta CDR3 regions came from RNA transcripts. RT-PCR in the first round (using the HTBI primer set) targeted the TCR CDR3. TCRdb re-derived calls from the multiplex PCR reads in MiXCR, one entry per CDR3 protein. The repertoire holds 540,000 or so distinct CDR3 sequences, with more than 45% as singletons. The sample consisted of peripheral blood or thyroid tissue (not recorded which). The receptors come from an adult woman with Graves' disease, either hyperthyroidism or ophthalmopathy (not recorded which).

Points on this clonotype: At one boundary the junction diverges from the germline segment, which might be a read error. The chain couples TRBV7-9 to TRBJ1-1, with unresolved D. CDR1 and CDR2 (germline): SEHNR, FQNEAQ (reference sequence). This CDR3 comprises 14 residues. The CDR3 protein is CASSLDGRNTKAFF. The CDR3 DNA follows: TGTGCCAGCAGCTTAGACGGACGGAACACTAAAGCTTTCTTT.

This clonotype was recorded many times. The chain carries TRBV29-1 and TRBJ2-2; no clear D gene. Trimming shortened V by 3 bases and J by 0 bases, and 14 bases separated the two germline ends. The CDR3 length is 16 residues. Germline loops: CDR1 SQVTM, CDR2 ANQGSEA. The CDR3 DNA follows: TGCAGCGTTGAGTTTCTCGGCGGAACGAACACCGGGGAGCTGTTTTTT. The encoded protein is CSVEFLGGTNTGELFF.

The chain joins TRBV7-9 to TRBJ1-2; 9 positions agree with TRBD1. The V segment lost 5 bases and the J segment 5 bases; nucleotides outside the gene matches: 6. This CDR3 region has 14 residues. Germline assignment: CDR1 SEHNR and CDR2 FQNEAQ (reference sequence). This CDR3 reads CASSPTGGWYGYTF. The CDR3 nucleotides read TGTGCCAGCAGCCCGACAGGGGGTTGGTATGGCTACACCTTC.

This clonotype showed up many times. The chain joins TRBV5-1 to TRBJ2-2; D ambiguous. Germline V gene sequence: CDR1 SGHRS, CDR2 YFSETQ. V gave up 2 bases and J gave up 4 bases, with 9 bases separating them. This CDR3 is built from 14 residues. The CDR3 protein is CASSFVSLTGELFF. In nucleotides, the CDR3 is TGCGCCAGCAGCTTCGTCTCTCTCACCGGGGAGCTGTTTTTT.

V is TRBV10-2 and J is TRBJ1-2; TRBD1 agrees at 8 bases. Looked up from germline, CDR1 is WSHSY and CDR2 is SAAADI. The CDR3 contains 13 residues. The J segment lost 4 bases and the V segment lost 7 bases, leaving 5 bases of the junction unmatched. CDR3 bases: TGCGCCAGCACCCCCGGGACAGGCTATGGCTACACCTTC. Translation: CASTPGTGYGYTF.

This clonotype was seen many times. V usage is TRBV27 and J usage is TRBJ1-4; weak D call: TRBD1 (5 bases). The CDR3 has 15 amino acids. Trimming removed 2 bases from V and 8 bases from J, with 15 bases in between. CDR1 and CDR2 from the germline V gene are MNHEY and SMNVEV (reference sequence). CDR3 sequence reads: CASSLSRQGAEKLFF. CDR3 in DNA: TGTGCCAGCAGTTTAAGCCGGCAGGGTGCGGAAAAACTGTTTTTT.

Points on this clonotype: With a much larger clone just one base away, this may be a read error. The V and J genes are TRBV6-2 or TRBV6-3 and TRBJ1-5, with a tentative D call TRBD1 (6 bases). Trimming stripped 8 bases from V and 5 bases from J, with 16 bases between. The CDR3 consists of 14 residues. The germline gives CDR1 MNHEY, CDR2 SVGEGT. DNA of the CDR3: TGTGCCAGCCGTCAAAGGGGGGAAGATCAGCCCCAGCATTTT. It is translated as CASRQRGEDQPQHF.

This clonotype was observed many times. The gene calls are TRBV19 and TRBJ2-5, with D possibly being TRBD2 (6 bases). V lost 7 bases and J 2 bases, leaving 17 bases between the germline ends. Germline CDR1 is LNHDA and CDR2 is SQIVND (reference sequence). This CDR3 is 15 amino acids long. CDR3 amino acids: CASTPRGSFQETQYF. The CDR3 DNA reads TGTGCCAGTACCCCGCGGGGCAGCTTTCAAGAGACCCAGTACTTC.

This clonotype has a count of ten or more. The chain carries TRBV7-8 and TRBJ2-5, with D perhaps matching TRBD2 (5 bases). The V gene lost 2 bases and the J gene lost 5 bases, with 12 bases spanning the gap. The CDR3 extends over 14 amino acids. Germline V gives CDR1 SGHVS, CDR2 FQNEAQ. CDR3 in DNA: TGTGCCAGCAGCTTATTTCGGACTGAGGAGACCCAGTACTTC. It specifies CASSLFRTEETQYF. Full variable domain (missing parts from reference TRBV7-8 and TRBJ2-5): GAGVSQSPRYKVAKRGQDVALRCDPISGHVSLFWYQQALGQGPEFLTYFQNEAQLDKSGLPSDRFFAERPEGSVSTLKIQRTQQEDSAVYLCASSLFRTEETQYFGPGTRLLVL.

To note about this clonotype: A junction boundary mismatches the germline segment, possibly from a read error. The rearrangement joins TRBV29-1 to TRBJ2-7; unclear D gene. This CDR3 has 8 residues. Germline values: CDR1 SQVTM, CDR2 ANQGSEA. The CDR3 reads CTGLGCLF. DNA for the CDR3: TGCACGGGCCTCGGATGTCTATTC.

The CDR3 coding sequence is TGTGCCAGCAGCTCTCGAGCGTCGGGTATAACAGAGACCCAGTACTTC. Translation gives CASSSRASGITETQYF. The rearrangement joins TRBV7-2 to TRBJ2-5, with no clear D. With 4 bases removed from V and 4 bases from J, the gap between germline ends came to 19 bases. The germline V gene has CDR1 SGHTA and CDR2 FQGNSA. The CDR3 sequence is 16 residues long.

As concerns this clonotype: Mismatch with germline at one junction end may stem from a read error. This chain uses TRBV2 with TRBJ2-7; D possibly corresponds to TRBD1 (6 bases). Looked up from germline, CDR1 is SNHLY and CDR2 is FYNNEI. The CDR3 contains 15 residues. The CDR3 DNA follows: TGTGCCTGCAGCGTTGCACAGGGTGGCCCCTACGAGCAGTACTTC. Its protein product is CACSVAQGGPYEQYF.

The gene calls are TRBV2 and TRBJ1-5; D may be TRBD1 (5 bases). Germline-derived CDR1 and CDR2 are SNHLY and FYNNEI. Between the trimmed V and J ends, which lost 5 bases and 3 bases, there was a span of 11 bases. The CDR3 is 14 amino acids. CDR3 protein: CASSSGGLNQPQHF. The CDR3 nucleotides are TGTGCCAGCAGTTCCGGGGGACTCAATCAGCCCCAGCATTTT. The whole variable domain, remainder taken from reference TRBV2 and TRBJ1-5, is EPEVTQTPSHQVTQMGQEVILRCVPISNHLYFYWYRQILGQKVEFLVSFYNNEISEKSEIFDDQFSVERPDGSNFTLKIRSTKLEDSAMYFCASSSGGLNQPQHFGDGTRLSIL.

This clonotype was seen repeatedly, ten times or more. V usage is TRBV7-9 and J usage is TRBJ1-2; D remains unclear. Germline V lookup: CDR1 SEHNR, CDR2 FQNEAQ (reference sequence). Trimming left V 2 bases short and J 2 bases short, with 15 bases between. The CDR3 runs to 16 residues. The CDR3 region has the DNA TGTGCCAGCAGCTTAAGATTACAGACAAAAAACTATGGCTACACCTTC. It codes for CASSLRLQTKNYGYTF. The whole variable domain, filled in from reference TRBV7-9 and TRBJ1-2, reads DTGVSQNPRHKITKRGQNVTFRCDPISEHNRLYWYRQTLGQGPEFLTYFQNEAQLEKSRLLSDRFSAERPKGSFSTLEIQRTEQGDSAMYLCASSLRLQTKNYGYTFGSGTRLTVV.

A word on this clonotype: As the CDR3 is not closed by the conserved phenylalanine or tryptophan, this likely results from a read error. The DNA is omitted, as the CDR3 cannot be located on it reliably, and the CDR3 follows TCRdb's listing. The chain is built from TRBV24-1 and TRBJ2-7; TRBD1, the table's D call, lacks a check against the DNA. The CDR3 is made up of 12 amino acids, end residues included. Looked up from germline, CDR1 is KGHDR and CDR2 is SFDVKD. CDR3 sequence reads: CATATGGDREVS.

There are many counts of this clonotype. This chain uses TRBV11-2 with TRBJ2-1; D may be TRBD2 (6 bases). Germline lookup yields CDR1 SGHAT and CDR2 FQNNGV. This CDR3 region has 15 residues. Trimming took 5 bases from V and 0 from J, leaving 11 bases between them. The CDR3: CASSKLATSYNEQFF. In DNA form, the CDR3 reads TGTGCCAGCAGCAAACTAGCTACCTCCTACAATGAGCAGTTCTTC.

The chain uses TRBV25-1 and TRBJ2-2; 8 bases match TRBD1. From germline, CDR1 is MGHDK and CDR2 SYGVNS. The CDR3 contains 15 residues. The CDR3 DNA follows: TGTGACCGTGATACAGGGGGAATTCGGACCGGGGAGCTGTTTTTT. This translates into CDRDTGGIRTGELFF.

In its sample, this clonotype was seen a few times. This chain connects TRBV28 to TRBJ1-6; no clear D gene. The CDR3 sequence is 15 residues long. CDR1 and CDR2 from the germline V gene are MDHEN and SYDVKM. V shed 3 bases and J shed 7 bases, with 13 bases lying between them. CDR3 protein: CASSFLDRGNSPLHF. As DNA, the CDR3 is TGTGCCAGCAGTTTCTTAGACCGAGGAAATTCACCCCTCCACTTT. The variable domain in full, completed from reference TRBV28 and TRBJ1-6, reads DVKVTQSSRYLVKRTGEKVFLECVQDMDHENMFWYRQDPGLGLRLIYFSYDVKMKEKGDIPEGYSVSREKKERFSLILESASTNQTSMYLCASSFLDRGNSPLHFGNGTRLTVT.

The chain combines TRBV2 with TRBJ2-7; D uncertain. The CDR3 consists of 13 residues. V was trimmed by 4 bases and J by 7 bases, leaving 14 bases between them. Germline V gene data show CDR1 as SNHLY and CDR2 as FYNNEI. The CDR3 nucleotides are TGTGCCAGCAGTGCAGCCTTCCTGGGGGAGCAGTACTTC. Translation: CASSAAFLGEQYF.

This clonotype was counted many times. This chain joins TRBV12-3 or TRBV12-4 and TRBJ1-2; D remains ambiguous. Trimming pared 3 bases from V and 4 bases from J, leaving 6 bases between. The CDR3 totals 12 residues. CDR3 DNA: TGTGCCAGCAGTTTTGACATCTATGGCTACACCTTC. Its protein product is CASSFDIYGYTF.

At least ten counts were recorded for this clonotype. CDR3 coding DNA: TGTGCCAGCGCCCCTCACCAGGGCGCGAAGCCTGAAGCTTTCTTT. It translates to CASAPHQGAKPEAFF. V and J are TRBV6-1 and TRBJ1-1; TRBD1 is a possible D gene (5 bases). The CDR3 runs 15 residues. Germline V CDR1 and CDR2: MNHNS, SASEGT. With 8 bases removed from V and 6 bases from J, the gap between germline ends came to 22 bases.

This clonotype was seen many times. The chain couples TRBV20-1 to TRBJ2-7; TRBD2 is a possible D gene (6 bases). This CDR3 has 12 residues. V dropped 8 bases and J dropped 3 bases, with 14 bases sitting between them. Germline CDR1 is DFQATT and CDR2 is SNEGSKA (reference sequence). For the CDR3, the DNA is TGCAGTTTCCCCGGGAGTTTCTACGAGCAGTACTTC. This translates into CSFPGSFYEQYF.